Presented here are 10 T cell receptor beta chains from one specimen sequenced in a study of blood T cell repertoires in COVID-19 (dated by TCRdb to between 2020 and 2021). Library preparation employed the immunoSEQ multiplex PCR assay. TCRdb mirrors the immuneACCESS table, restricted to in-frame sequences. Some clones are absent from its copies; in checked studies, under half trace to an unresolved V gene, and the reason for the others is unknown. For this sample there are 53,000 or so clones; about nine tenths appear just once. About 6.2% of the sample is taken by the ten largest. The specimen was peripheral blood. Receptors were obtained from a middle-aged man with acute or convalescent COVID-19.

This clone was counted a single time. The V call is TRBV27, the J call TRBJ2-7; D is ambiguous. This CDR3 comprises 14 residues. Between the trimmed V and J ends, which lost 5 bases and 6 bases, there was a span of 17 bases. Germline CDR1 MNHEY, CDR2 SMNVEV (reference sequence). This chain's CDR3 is CASSHQTYSPEQYF. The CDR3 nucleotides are TGTGCCAGCAGTCATCAGACTTACTCTCCCGAGCAGTACTTC.

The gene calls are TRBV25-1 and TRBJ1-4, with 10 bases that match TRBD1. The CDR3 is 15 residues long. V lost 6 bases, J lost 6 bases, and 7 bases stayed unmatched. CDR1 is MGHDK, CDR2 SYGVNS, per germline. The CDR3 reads CASRVTGTGDEKLFF. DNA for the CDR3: TGTGCCAGCAGAGTTACCGGGACAGGGGATGAAAAACTGTTTTTT.

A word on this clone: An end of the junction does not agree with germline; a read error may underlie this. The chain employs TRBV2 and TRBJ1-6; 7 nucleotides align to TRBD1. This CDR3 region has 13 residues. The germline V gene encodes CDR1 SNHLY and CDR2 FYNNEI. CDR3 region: CASTEQGISPLHF. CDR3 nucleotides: TGTGCCAGCACTGAACAGGGGATTTCACCCCTCCACTTT.

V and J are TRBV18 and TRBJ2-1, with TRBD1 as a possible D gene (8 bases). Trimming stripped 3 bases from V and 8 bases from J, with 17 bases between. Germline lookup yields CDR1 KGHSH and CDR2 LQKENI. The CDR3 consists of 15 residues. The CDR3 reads CASSPTWGGQDEQFF. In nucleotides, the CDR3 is TGTGCCAGCTCACCTACCTGGGGGGGACAGGATGAGCAGTTCTTC. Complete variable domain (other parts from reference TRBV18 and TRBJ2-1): NAGVMQNPRHLVRRRGQEARLRCSPMKGHSHVYWYRQLPEEGLKFMVYLQKENIIDESGMPKERFSAEFPKEGPSILRIQQVVRGDSAAYFCASSPTWGGQDEQFFGPGTRLTVL.

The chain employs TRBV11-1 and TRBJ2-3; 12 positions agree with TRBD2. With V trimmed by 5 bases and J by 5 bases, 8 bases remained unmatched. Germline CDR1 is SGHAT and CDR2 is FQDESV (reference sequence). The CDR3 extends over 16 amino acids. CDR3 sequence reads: CASSPRLAGVIDTQYF. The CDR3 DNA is TGTGCCAGCAGCCCAAGACTAGCGGGAGTGATAGATACGCAGTATTTT.

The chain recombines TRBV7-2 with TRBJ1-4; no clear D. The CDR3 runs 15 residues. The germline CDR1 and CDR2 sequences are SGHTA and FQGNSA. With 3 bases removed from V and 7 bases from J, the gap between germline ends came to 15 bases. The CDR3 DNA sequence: TGTGCCAGCAGCTTTTTCTCCGACAAAGGTGAAAAACTGTTTTTT. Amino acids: CASSFFSDKGEKLFF.

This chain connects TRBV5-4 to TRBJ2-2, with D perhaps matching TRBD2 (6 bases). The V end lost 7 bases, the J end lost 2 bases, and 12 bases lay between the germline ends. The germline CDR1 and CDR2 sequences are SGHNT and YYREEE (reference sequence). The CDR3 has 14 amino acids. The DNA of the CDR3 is TGTGCCAGCGGAGGGTACAGCAACACCGGGGAGCTGTTTTTT. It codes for CASGGYSNTGELFF. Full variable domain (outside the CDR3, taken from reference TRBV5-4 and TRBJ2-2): ETGVTQSPTHLIKTRGQQVTLRCSSQSGHNTVSWYQQALGQGPQFIFQYYREEENGRGNFPPRFSGLQFPNYSSELNVNALELDDSALYLCASGGYSNTGELFFGEGSRLTVL.

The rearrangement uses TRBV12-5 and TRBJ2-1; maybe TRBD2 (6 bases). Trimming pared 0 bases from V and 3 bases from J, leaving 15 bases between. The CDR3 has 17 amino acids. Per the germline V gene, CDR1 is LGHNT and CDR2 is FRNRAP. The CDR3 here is CASGLVLSAGLYNEQFF. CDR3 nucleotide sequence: TGTGCTAGTGGTTTGGTACTCTCGGCGGGACTCTACAATGAGCAGTTCTTC.

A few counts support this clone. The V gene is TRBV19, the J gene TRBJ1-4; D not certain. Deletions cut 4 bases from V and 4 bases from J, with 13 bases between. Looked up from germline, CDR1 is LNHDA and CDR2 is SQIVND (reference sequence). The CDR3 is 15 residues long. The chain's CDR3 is CASSTSGRFNEKLFF. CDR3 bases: TGTGCCAGTAGTACAAGCGGGAGGTTTAATGAAAAACTGTTTTTT.

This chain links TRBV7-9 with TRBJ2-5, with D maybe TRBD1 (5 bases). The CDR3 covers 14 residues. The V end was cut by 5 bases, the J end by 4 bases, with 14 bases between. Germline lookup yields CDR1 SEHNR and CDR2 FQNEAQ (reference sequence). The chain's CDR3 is CASSPRAFLETQYF. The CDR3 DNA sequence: TGTGCCAGCAGCCCCAGGGCTTTCCTAGAGACCCAGTACTTC.